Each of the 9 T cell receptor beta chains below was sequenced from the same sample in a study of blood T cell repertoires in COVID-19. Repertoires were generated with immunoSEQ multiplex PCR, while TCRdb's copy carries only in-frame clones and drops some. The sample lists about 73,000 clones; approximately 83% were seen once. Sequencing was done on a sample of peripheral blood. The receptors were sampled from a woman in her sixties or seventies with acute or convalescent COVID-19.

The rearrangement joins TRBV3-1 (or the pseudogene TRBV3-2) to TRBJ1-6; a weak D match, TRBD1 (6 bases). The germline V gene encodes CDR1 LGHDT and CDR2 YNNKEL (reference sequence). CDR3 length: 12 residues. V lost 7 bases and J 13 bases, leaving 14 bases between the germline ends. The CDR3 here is CASKTQGAPLHF. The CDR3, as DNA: TGTGCCAGCAAAACACAGGGCGCCCCCCTCCACTTT.

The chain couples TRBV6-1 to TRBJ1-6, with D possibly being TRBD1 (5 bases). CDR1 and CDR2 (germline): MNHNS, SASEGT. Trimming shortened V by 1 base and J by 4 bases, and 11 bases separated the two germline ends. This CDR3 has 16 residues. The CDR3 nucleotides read TGTGCCAGCAGTGAAGGGGAGGGACGGTATAATTCACCCCTCCACTTT. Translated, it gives CASSEGEGRYNSPLHF.

As DNA, the CDR3 is TGTGCCAGCAGCAAGTACTACCACAATGAGCAGTTCTTC. Residues: CASSKYYHNEQFF. The rearrangement links TRBV21-1 to TRBJ2-1; the table names TRBD2, a call not compared with the DNA. TRBV21-1 is a documented pseudogene. The CDR3 loop spans 13 amino acids.

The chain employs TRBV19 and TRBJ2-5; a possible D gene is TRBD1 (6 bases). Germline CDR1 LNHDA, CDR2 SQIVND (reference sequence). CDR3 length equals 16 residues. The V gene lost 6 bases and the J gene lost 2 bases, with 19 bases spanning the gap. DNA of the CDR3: TGTGCCAGTAGCTCCTTCATTGGAAGGGGGCAAGAGACCCAGTACTTC. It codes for CASSSFIGRGQETQYF.

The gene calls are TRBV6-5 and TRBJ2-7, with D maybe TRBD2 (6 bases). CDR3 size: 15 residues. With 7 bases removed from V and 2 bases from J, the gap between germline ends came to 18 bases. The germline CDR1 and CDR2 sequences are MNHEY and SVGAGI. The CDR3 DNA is TGTGCCAGCACCCGTCAGGAGGGACCCACCTACGAGCAGTACTTC. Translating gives CASTRQEGPTYEQYF.

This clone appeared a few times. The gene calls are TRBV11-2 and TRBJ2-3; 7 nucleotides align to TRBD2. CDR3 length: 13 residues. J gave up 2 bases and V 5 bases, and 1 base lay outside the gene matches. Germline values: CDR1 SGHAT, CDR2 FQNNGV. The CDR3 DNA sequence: TGTGCCAGCAGCACTAGCGTCACAGATACGCAGTATTTT. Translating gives CASSTSVTDTQYF.

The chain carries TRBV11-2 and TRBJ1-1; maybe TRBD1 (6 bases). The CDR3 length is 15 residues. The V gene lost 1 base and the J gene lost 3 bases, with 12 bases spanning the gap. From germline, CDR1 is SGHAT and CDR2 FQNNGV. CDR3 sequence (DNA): TGTGCCAGCAGCTTAGTAACAGGGCGGGACACTGAAGCTTTCTTT. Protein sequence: CASSLVTGRDTEAFF.

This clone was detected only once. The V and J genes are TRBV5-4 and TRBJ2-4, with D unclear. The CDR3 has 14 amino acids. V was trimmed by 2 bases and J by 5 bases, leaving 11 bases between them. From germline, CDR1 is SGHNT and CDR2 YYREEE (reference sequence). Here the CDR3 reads CASSLPSHENIQYF. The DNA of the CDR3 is TGTGCCAGCAGCTTACCAAGCCATGAAAACATTCAGTACTTC.

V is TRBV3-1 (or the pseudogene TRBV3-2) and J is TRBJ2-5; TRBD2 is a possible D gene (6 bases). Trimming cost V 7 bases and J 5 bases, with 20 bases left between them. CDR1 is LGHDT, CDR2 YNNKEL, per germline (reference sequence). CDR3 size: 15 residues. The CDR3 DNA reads TGTGCCAGCACGGAGGGGCTAGGTGATCGGGAGACCCAGTACTTC. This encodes CASTEGLGDRETQYF.